Ten or more counts support the clone carrying this T cell receptor (beta chain). The CDR3 contains 12 residues. CDR1 is SGHRS and CDR2 is YFSETQ in the germline V gene. Trimming removed 4 bases at V and 3 bases at J, with 4 bases between. TCRdb re-analysed the 5' RACE reads in MiXCR, keeping a single row per CDR3 protein. In the table there are 45,000 to 50,000 distinct CDR3 sequences, approximately 7.6% of which are singletons. This entry belongs to a study of T-cell memory formation after mild COVID-19. The rearrangement links TRBV5-1 to TRBJ2-2; D is uncertain. This sequence was found in a man between 18 and 29 years old who had mild COVID-19 (a few samples of this study predate the infection). Cell type and time point are not known. Sequencing used PBMCs or a T cell subset sorted from them (not recorded which). CDR3: CASSMDTGELFF. For the CDR3, the DNA is TGCGCCAGCAGCATGGACACCGGGGAGCTGTTTTTT.